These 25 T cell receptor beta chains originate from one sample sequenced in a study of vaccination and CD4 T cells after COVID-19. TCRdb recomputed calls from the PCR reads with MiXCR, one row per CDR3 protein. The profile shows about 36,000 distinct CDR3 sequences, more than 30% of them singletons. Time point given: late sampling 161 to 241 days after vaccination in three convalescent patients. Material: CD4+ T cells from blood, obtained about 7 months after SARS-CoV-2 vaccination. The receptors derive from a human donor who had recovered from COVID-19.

CDR3 in amino acids: CASRLKTGELFF. The CDR3 nucleotides are TGTGCAAGTCGCTTAAAGACCGGGGAGCTGTTTTTT. The rearrangement joins TRBV12-2 to TRBJ2-2. TRBV12-2 is assigned pseudogene status. This CDR3 spans 12 amino acids.

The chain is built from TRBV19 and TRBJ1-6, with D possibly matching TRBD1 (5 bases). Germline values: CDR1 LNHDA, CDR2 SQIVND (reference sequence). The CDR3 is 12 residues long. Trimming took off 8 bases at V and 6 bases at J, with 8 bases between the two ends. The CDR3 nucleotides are TGTGCCAGTCAGACAGTTAATTCACCCCTCCACTTT. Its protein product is CASQTVNSPLHF.

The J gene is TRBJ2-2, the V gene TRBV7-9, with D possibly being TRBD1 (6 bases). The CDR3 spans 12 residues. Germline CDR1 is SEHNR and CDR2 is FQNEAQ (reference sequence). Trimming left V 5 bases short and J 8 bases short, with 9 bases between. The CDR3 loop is CASSPGDGELFF. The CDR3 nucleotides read TGTGCCAGCAGCCCAGGGGATGGGGAGCTGTTTTTT.

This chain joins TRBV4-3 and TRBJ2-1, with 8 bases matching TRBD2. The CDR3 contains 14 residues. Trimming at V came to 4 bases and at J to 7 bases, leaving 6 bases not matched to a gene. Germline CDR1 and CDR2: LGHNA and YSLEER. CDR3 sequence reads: CASSLGTSWNEQFF. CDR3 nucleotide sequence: TGCGCCAGCAGCCTCGGGACTAGTTGGAATGAGCAGTTCTTC.

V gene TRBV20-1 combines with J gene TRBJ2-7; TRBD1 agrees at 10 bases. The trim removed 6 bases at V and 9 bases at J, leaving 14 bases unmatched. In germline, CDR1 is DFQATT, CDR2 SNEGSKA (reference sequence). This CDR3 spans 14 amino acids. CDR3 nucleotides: TGCAGTGCATCGGACAGGGGGGGAGCTTCCTGGCAGTACTTC. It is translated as CSASDRGGASWQYF.

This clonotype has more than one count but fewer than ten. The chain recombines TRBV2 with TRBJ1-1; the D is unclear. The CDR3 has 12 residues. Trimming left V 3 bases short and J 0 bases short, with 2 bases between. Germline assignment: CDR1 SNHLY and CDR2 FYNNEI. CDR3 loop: CASSDLNTEAFF. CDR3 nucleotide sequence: TGTGCCAGCAGTGACTTGAACACTGAAGCTTTCTTT.

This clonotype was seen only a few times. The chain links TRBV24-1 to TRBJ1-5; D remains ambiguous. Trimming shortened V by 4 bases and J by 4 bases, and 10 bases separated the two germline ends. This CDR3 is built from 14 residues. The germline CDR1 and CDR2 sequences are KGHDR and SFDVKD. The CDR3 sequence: CATSEVSRNQPQHF. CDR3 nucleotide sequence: TGTGCCACCAGTGAAGTTAGCAGGAATCAGCCCCAGCATTTT.

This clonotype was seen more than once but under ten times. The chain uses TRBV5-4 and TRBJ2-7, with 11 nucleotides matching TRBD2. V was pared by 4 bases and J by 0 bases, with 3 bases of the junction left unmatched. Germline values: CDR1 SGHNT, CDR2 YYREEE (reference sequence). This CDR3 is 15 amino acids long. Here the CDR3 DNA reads TGTGCCAGCAGCCGGGGACTAGCGGCCTCCTACGAGCAGTACTTC. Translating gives CASSRGLAASYEQYF.

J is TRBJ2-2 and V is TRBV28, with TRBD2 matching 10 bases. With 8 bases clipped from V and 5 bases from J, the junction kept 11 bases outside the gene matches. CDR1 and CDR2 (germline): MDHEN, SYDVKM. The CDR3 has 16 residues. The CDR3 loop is CASLPHSGRRTGELFF. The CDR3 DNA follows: TGTGCCAGCTTACCCCATAGCGGGAGGAGGACCGGGGAGCTGTTTTTT.

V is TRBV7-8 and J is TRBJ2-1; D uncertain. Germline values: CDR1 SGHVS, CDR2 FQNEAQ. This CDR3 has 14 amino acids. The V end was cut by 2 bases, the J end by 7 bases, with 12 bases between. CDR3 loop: CASSLPNSRNEQFF. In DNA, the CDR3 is TGTGCCAGCAGCTTACCCAATTCTAGGAATGAGCAGTTCTTC.

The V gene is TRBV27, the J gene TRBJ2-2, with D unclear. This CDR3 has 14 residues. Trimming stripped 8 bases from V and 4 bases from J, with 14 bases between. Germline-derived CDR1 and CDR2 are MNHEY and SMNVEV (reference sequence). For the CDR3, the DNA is TGTGCCAGCCAATTATCCCGGTTCACCGGGGAGCTGTTTTTT. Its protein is CASQLSRFTGELFF.

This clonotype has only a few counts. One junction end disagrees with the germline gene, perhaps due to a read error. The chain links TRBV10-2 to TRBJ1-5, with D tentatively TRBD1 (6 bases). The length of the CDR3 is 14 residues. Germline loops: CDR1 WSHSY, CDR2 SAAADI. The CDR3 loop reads CASSGVGGKQPQHF. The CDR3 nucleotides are TGCGCCAGCAGCGGAGTGGGGGGCAAGCAGCCCCAGCATTTT.

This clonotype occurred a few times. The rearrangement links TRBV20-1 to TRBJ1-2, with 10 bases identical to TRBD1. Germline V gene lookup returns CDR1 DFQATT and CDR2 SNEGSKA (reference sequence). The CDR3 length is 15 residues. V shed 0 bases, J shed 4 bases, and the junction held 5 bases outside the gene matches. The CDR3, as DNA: TGCAGTGCTAGAGATGGACAGGGGGGAGCCTATGGCTACACCTTC. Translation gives CSARDGQGGAYGYTF.

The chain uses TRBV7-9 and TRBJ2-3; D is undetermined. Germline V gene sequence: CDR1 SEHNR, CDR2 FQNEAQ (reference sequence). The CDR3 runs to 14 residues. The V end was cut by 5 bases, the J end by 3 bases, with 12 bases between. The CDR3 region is CASSGQSITDTQYF. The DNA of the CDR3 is TGTGCCAGCAGCGGTCAGTCCATAACAGATACGCAGTATTTT.

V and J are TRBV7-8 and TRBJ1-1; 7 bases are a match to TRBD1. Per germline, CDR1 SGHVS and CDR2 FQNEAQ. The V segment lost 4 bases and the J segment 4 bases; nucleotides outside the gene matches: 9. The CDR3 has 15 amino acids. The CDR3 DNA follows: TGTGCCAGCAGCTCCAAACAGGGGATCGGCACTGAAGCTTTCTTT. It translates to CASSSKQGIGTEAFF.

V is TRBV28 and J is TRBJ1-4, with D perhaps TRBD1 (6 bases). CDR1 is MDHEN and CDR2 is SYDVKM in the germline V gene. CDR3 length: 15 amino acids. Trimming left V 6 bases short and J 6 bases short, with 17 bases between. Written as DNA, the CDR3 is TGTGCCAGCAGGTATTACCAGGGGATGGATGAAAAACTGTTTTTT. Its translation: CASRYYQGMDEKLFF.

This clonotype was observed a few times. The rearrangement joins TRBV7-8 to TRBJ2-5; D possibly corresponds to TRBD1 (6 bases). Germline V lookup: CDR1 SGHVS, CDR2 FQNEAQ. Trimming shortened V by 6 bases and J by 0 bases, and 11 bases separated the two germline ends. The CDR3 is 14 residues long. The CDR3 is CASRSRTDQETQYF. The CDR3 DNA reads TGTGCCAGCAGATCGCGGACAGACCAAGAGACCCAGTACTTC.

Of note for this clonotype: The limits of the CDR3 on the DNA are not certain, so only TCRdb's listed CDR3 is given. The CDR3 sequence is CASSEGSFRGRETQYF. The V and J genes are TRBV2 and TRBJ2-5; TRBD1, as called in the table, went unchecked against the DNA. The germline gives CDR1 SNHLY, CDR2 FYNNEI. Both ends counted, the CDR3 spans 16 residues.

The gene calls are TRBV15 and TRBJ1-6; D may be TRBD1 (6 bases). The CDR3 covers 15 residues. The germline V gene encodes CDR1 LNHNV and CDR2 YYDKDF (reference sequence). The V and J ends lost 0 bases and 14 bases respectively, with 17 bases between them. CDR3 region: CATSRDITGYRTLHF. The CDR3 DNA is TGTGCCACCAGCAGAGATATCACAGGGTATCGCACCCTCCACTTT.

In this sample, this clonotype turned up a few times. In DNA, the CDR3 is TGTGCCACCAGCAGAGATACGGGGGCCCGGCCCCAGTACTTC. Protein: CATSRDTGARPQYF. The V call is TRBV15, the J call TRBJ2-5; either TRBD1 or TRBD2 may fit D (6 bases each). Trimming cost V 0 bases and J 9 bases, with 14 bases left between them. The length of the CDR3 is 14 residues. Germline values: CDR1 LNHNV, CDR2 YYDKDF (reference sequence).

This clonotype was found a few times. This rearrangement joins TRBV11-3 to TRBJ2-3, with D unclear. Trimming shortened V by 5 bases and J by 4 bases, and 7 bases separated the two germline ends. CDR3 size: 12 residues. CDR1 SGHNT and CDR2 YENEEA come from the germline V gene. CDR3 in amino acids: CASSLGADTQYF. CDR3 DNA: TGTGCCAGCAGCCTTGGGGCAGATACGCAGTATTTT.

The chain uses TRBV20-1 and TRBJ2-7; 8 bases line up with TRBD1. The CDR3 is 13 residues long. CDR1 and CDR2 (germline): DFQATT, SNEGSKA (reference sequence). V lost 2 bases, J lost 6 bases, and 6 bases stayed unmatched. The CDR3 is CSARTDREGEQYF. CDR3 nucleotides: TGCAGTGCTAGAACGGACAGGGAAGGCGAGCAGTACTTC.

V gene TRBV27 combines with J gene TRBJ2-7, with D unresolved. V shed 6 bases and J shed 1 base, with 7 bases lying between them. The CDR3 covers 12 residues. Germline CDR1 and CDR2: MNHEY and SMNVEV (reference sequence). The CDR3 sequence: CASRDASYEQYF. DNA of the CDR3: TGTGCCAGCAGGGATGCGTCCTACGAGCAGTACTTC.

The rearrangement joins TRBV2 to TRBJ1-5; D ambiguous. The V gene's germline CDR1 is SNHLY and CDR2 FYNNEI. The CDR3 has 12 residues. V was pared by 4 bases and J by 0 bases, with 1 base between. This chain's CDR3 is CASSGSNQPQHF. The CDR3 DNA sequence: TGTGCCAGCAGTGGTAGCAATCAGCCCCAGCATTTT.

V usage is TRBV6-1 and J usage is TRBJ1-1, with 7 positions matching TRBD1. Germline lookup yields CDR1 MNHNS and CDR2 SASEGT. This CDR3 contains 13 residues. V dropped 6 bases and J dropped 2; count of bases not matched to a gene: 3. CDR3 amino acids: CASSNRGNTEAFF. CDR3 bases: TGTGCCAGCAGCAACAGGGGAAACACTGAAGCTTTCTTT.